This entry lists 19 T cell receptor beta chains sequenced from one sample in a study of shared clonotypes between healthy human individuals. Sequencing was performed with immunoSEQ multiplex PCR; in TCRdb, only in-frame clones are kept and a portion is missing. The table lists about 960,000 clones, approximately 80% of them singletons. The specimen sequenced was memory CD4+ T cells sorted from blood. Subset of the sample: CD45RA-negative fraction. These receptors were collected from a man younger than 35 in good health.

V gene TRBV6-5 combines with J gene TRBJ1-1; weak D call: TRBD1 (5 bases). Trimming shortened V by 6 bases and J by 8 bases, and 19 bases separated the two germline ends. CDR1 MNHEY and CDR2 SVGAGI come from the germline V gene. CDR3 length: 14 amino acids. The CDR3 nucleotides read TGTGCCAGCAGGATAACTAGGGACCACCCAGAAGCTTTCTTT. Translated, it gives CASRITRDHPEAFF.

The chain couples TRBV10-3 to TRBJ2-2, with TRBD2 matching over 14 bases. With V trimmed by 9 bases and J by 4 bases, 4 bases remained unmatched. The CDR3 is 15 amino acids. Germline V CDR1 and CDR2: ENHRY, SYGVKD. The CDR3 DNA is TGTGCCATTCGGGGACTAGCGGGAGCCACCGGGGAGCTGTTTTTT. Its protein is CAIRGLAGATGELFF.

The rearrangement uses TRBV5-6 and TRBJ1-2; the match to TRBD1 covers 8 bases. This CDR3 is 15 amino acids long. CDR1 and CDR2 (germline): SGHDT, YYEEEE. After removal of 4 bases from V and 5 bases from J, the junction contained 10 bases not matched to a gene. CDR3 bases: TGTGCCAGCAGCCTCCGGGACAGGAAAACTTATGGCTACACCTTC. This sequence encodes CASSLRDRKTYGYTF. The full variable domain, rest sourced from reference TRBV5-6 and TRBJ1-2, is DAGVTQSPTHLIKTRGQQVTLRCSPKSGHDTVSWYQQALGQGPQFIFQYYEEEERQRGNFPDRFSGHQFPNYSSELNVNALLLGDSALYLCASSLRDRKTYGYTFGSGTRLTVV.

As concerns this clone: This may arise from a read error, as a much more abundant clone is one base away. The same CDR3 can be traced to other DNA sequences in this sample. In nucleotides, the CDR3 is TGTGCCAGCAGCCCCCCGGGGAGCTCCTACGAGCAGTACTTC. Protein product: CASSPPGSSYEQYF. V gene TRBV7-9 combines with J gene TRBJ2-7; the D gene is possibly TRBD2 (5 bases). Per the germline V gene, CDR1 is SEHNR and CDR2 is FQNEAQ (reference sequence). The CDR3 runs 14 residues. Trimming took off 5 bases at V and 0 bases at J, with 11 bases between the two ends.

The table lists this clone with a count of one. This rearrangement joins TRBV9 to TRBJ1-1; no reliable D call. CDR1 and CDR2 from the germline V gene are SGDLS and YYNGEE. V was shortened by 0 bases and J by 6 bases, with 15 bases between the two germline ends. The CDR3 extends over 15 amino acids. CDR3 region: CASSVDPGTFAEAFF. CDR3 coding DNA: TGTGCCAGCAGCGTAGACCCAGGAACGTTCGCTGAAGCTTTCTTT.

As concerns this clone: This may arise from a read error, as a much more abundant clone is one base away. Other DNA sequences of this sample code for an identical CDR3. The J gene is TRBJ1-1, the V gene TRBV27; D may be TRBD1 (6 bases). From germline, CDR1 is MNHEY and CDR2 SMNVEV (reference sequence). Trimming removed 3 bases from V and 1 base from J, with 9 bases in between. This CDR3 comprises 14 residues. Here the CDR3 reads CASSLGRGNTEAFF. The CDR3 DNA reads as TGTGCCAGCAGTTTGGGCAGGGGGAACACTGAAGCTTTCTTT.

In this sample, this clone turned up a few times. The V call is TRBV10-3, the J call TRBJ1-1; tentative D call: TRBD1 (6 bases). Germline V gene data show CDR1 as ENHRY and CDR2 as SYGVKD. V lost 11 bases to trimming and J lost 0 bases, with 10 bases between them. This CDR3 has 12 residues. CDR3 residues: CAVGQLNTEAFF. Written as DNA, the CDR3 is TGTGCCGTCGGACAGCTGAACACTGAAGCTTTCTTT.

V usage is TRBV19 and J usage is TRBJ2-1; TRBD2 agrees at 11 bases. Germline trimming cut 9 bases from V and 8 bases from J; bases unmatched to any gene: 12. The CDR3 covers 15 residues. CDR1 and CDR2 from the germline V gene are LNHDA and SQIVND (reference sequence). The CDR3, as DNA: TGTGCCAGCACCCCTGGTAGCGGGAGGGCCGATGAGCAGTTCTTC. It codes for CASTPGSGRADEQFF.

The V and J genes are TRBV11-2 and TRBJ2-5, with TRBD1 matching 7 bases. This CDR3 is 15 amino acids long. Germline values: CDR1 SGHAT, CDR2 FQNNGV. Trimming took 2 bases from V and 1 from J; bases not matched to a gene: 4. CDR3 residues: CASSLSTGSQETQYF. In DNA form, the CDR3 reads TGTGCCAGCAGCTTATCGACAGGGAGCCAAGAGACCCAGTACTTC.

This clone came up once. The genes are TRBV4-3 and TRBJ1-5; 7 bases map to TRBD1. In germline, CDR1 is LGHNA, CDR2 YSLEER. The CDR3 spans 17 residues. The ends lost 0 bases at V and 0 bases at J; junction bases unmatched: 5. CDR3 loop: CASSQELQGFSNQPQHF. The CDR3 nucleotides are TGCGCCAGCAGCCAAGAGCTACAGGGGTTTAGCAATCAGCCCCAGCATTTT.

The chain uses TRBV7-9 and TRBJ2-5; D tentatively reads TRBD1 or TRBD2 (6 bases each). The germline V gene has CDR1 SEHNR and CDR2 FQNEAQ (reference sequence). This CDR3 has 14 residues. V lost 1 base and J 5 bases, leaving 11 bases between the germline ends. In nucleotides, the CDR3 is TGTGCCAGCAGCTTAGACGGGGGCAGGGAGACCCAGTACTTC. Its translation is CASSLDGGRETQYF.

This chain uses TRBV9 with TRBJ2-3, with D perhaps TRBD1 (5 bases). This CDR3 has 15 amino acids. Between the trimmed V and J ends, which lost 1 base and 0 bases, there was a span of 9 bases. CDR1 is SGDLS, CDR2 YYNGEE, per germline. This CDR3 is CASSVRDRSTDTQYF. CDR3 in DNA: TGTGCCAGCAGCGTAAGAGACAGAAGCACAGATACGCAGTATTTT.

The chain uses TRBV6-6 and TRBJ2-1; TRBD2 matches at 10 bases. CDR1 and CDR2 (germline): MNHNY, SVGAGI (reference sequence). The CDR3 is 16 residues long. The trim removed 6 bases at V and 3 bases at J, leaving 8 bases unmatched. CDR3 nucleotides: TGTGCCAGCAGCCGTAAAGCGGGGGGGGACTACAATGAGCAGTTCTTC. Its protein is CASSRKAGGDYNEQFF.

Concerning this clone itself: Other DNA sequences in the same sample also yield this CDR3. This chain joins TRBV19 and TRBJ1-1; tentatively, D is TRBD1 (6 bases). V lost 3 bases and J 3 bases, leaving 8 bases between the germline ends. CDR1 and CDR2 from the germline V gene are LNHDA and SQIVND (reference sequence). This CDR3 contains 13 residues. The CDR3 nucleotides are TGTGCCAGTAGTATGTACAGGGACACTGAAGCTTTCTTT. Translating gives CASSMYRDTEAFF.

V usage is TRBV9 and J usage is TRBJ2-7, with 10 bases aligning to TRBD2. Germline V CDR1 and CDR2: SGDLS, YYNGEE. The CDR3 runs 14 residues. V shed 3 bases, J shed 3 bases, and the junction held 3 bases outside the gene matches. CDR3 DNA sequence: TGTGCCAGCAGCGACGGACTAGCGGACTACGAGCAGTACTTC. It specifies CASSDGLADYEQYF.

The chain is built from TRBV6-1 and TRBJ1-3; D call uncertain. The V end was cut by 3 bases, the J end by 2 bases, with 11 bases between. CDR3 length equals 15 residues. CDR1 MNHNS and CDR2 SASEGT come from the germline V gene. Written as DNA, the CDR3 is TGTGCCAGCAGTGAGGGGAAAAGCCCTGGAAACACCATATATTTT. Translated, it gives CASSEGKSPGNTIYF.

For this clone: The sample carries other DNA sequences with the same CDR3. This rearrangement joins TRBV5-1 to TRBJ1-5; no reliable D call. Looked up from germline, CDR1 is SGHRS and CDR2 is YFSETQ. The V gene lost 4 bases and the J gene lost 4 bases, with 9 bases spanning the gap. The CDR3 totals 13 residues. The CDR3 here is CASSLGQNQPQHF. DNA for the CDR3: TGCGCCAGCAGCCTAGGTCAGAATCAGCCCCAGCATTTT.

The chain is built from TRBV5-6 and TRBJ2-7; TRBD2 is a possible D gene (5 bases). V shed 4 bases and J shed 2 bases, with 10 bases lying between them. The CDR3 covers 13 residues. Per the germline V gene, CDR1 is SGHDT and CDR2 is YYEEEE. The CDR3 reads CASSPPGTYEQYF. CDR3 nucleotide sequence: TGTGCCAGCAGCCCTCCGGGGACCTACGAGCAGTACTTC.

Only one count was recorded for this clone. This sequence joins TRBV7-9 and TRBJ2-2; 12 nucleotides match TRBD2. The CDR3 runs 16 residues. The V segment lost 5 bases and the J segment 6 bases; nucleotides outside the gene matches: 7. CDR1 and CDR2 (germline): SEHNR, FQNEAQ (reference sequence). The CDR3 protein is CASSLGLAGFSGELFF. CDR3 nucleotide sequence: TGTGCCAGCAGCCTGGGACTAGCGGGTTTTTCCGGGGAGCTGTTTTTT.